These 2 T cell receptor beta chains were all obtained from the same sample, sequenced in a study of radiation and T cells in renal cell carcinoma. Documented time point: blood 2 weeks post-SBRT. The sample's treatment: 15 Gy SBRT to primary tumor, nephrectomy 4 weeks later. Repertoires were generated with immunoSEQ multiplex PCR, while TCRdb's copy carries only in-frame clones and drops some. The table has roughly 140,000 clones, about 87% seen once. Source: blood, taken from a patient whose treatment included radiotherapy and nephrectomy. The receptor set was obtained from a woman between 50 and 59 years old with renal cell carcinoma.

The chain carries TRBV5-1 and TRBJ2-1, with 9 bases aligning to TRBD1. The germline V gene encodes CDR1 SGHRS and CDR2 YFSETQ. The J segment lost 10 bases and the V segment lost 4 bases, leaving 12 bases of the junction unmatched. The CDR3 has 15 residues. CDR3 sequence (DNA): TGCGCCAGCAGCACCCAGGACAGGGGCCTTTTCGAGCAGTTCTTC. Protein sequence: CASSTQDRGLFEQFF.

V usage is TRBV9 and J usage is TRBJ1-3; TRBD1 agrees at 7 bases. The trim removed 4 bases at V and 2 bases at J, leaving 6 bases unmatched. Looked up from germline, CDR1 is SGDLS and CDR2 is YYNGEE. The CDR3 runs to 15 residues. CDR3 region: CASSLDREPGNTIYF. The CDR3 nucleotides read TGTGCCAGCAGCCTTGACAGGGAACCTGGAAACACCATATATTTT. The full variable domain, in which reference TRBV9 and TRBJ1-3 provide the parts outside the CDR3, is DSGVTQTPKHLITATGQRVTLRCSPRSGDLSVYWYQQSLDQGLQFLIQYYNGEERAKGNILERFSAQQFPDLHSELNLSSLELGDSALYFCASSLDREPGNTIYFGEGSWLTVV.